A single sample is the source of the 10 T cell receptor beta chains below, sequenced in a study of memory CD4+ T cells and cytomegalovirus serostatus. TCRdb keeps only in-frame clones here, not all; method: immunoSEQ multiplex PCR. The data show roughly 64,000 clones, roughly three quarters seen once. Single viable CD3+CD4+CD8-CD45RO+ cells were sorted as the memory CD4+ T cells. Specimen: memory CD4+ T cells from blood. The receptors derive from an adult in good health and CMV-seronegative.

The chain recombines TRBV5-1 with TRBJ2-2; D is possibly TRBD1 (6 bases). The CDR3 sequence is 15 residues long. The ends were cut back, 2 bases at V and 0 bases at J, with 8 bases in the middle. Germline V gene sequence: CDR1 SGHRS, CDR2 YFSETQ. The CDR3 region has the DNA TGCGCCAGCAGCTTTCAGGGGACGAACACCGGGGAGCTGTTTTTT. This gives the protein CASSFQGTNTGELFF. The full variable domain, completed using reference TRBV5-1 and TRBJ2-2, is KAGVTQTPRYLIKTRGQQVTLSCSPISGHRSVSWYQQTPGQGLQFLFEYFSETQRNKGNFPGRFSGRQFSNSRSEMNVSTLELGDSALYLCASSFQGTNTGELFFGEGSRLTVL.

This clone appeared a single time. V and J are TRBV14 and TRBJ1-4; 11 nucleotides match TRBD1. The germline V gene has CDR1 SGHDN and CDR2 FVKESK. Trimming removed 0 bases from V and 17 bases from J; junction bases left unmatched: 11. This CDR3 spans 15 amino acids. The CDR3 sequence: CASSQEGGQGEGSFF. CDR3 DNA sequence: TGTGCCAGCAGCCAAGAAGGGGGACAGGGGGAAGGAAGTTTTTTT.

This clone was seen a handful of times. The genes are TRBV19 and TRBJ2-7; D possibly corresponds to TRBD1 (6 bases). CDR1 is LNHDA, CDR2 SQIVND, per germline (reference sequence). Between the trimmed V and J ends, which lost 4 bases and 4 bases, there was a span of 14 bases. This CDR3 has 14 residues. CDR3 loop: CASSNSAGAYEQYF. For the CDR3, the DNA is TGTGCCAGTAGTAACTCGGCAGGGGCGTACGAGCAGTACTTC.

This clone showed up just a few times. The chain is built from TRBV7-2 and TRBJ2-1, with TRBD1 matching 11 bases. Looked up from germline, CDR1 is SGHTA and CDR2 is FQGNSA. This CDR3 spans 15 amino acids. After removal of 3 bases from V and 5 bases from J, the junction contained 3 bases not matched to a gene. CDR3 region: CASSFLDRGHNEQFF. The CDR3 DNA sequence: TGTGCCAGCAGCTTCCTGGACAGGGGGCACAATGAGCAGTTCTTC.

The J gene is TRBJ2-7, the V gene TRBV11-3; no definite D call. Trimming removed 5 bases from V and 3 bases from J, with 8 bases in between. Germline V lookup: CDR1 SGHNT, CDR2 YENEEA. CDR3 length: 12 residues. CDR3 sequence: CASSRDGYEQYF. CDR3 coding DNA: TGTGCCAGCAGCCGAGACGGCTACGAGCAGTACTTC.

The chain is built from TRBV18 and TRBJ1-1; D remains unclear. The CDR3 contains 11 residues. Looked up from germline, CDR1 is KGHSH and CDR2 is LQKENI. The germline V and J ends were trimmed by 6 bases and 7 bases, with 9 bases remaining between them. CDR3 sequence: CASSQDLEAFF. In nucleotides, the CDR3 is TGTGCCAGCTCTCAGGACCTTGAAGCTTTCTTT.

This rearrangement joins TRBV19 to TRBJ1-2; 8 nucleotides match TRBD1. The CDR3 is 16 amino acids. V was pared by 4 bases and J by 4 bases, with 11 bases of the junction left unmatched. The germline V gene has CDR1 LNHDA and CDR2 SQIVND (reference sequence). CDR3 sequence: CASSRGNRGISYGYTF. The CDR3 DNA is TGTGCCAGTAGTAGGGGTAACAGGGGGATCAGCTATGGCTACACCTTC.

J is TRBJ2-5 and V is TRBV19; TRBD2 matches 12 bases. Unmatched junction bases numbered 4, after V lost 6 bases and J lost 5 bases. The CDR3 has 14 residues. The germline gives CDR1 LNHDA, CDR2 SQIVND (reference sequence). CDR3 in amino acids: CASSVTSGRETQYF. The CDR3, as DNA: TGTGCCAGTAGCGTTACTAGCGGGAGGGAGACCCAGTACTTC.

The chain uses TRBV5-1 and TRBJ2-7, with TRBD2 as a possible D gene (5 bases). Per germline, CDR1 SGHRS and CDR2 YFSETQ. V was trimmed by 0 bases and J by 3 bases, leaving 10 bases between them. The CDR3 runs 14 residues. The CDR3 DNA reads as TGCGCCAGCAGCTTGGCTGGCGAGGGCTACGAGCAGTACTTC. It encodes CASSLAGEGYEQYF.

The CDR3 region has the DNA TGTGCCAGTAGTACAGATTCGAGAACCGGGGAGCTGTTTTTT. As protein: CASSTDSRTGELFF. This chain joins TRBV19 and TRBJ2-2; D not resolved. Trimming cost V 4 bases and J 5 bases, with 11 bases left between them. Germline CDR1 is LNHDA and CDR2 is SQIVND (reference sequence). This CDR3 is 14 amino acids long. Full variable domain (missing parts from reference TRBV19 and TRBJ2-2): DGGITQSPKYLFRKEGQNVTLSCEQNLNHDAMYWYRQDPGQGLRLIYYSQIVNDFQKGDIAEGYSVSREKKESFPLTVTSAQKNPTAFYLCASSTDSRTGELFFGEGSRLTVL.